Listed below are T cell receptor beta chains from one sample, sequenced in a study of cytomegalovirus exposure and HLA in healthy donors. This table comes from immunoSEQ multiplex PCR, and its TCRdb copy is limited to in-frame clones, with some not included. The sample lists roughly 160,000 clones; approximately 81% were seen once. The sequenced sample was PBMCs. The receptor set was obtained from a man aged 25 to 40 in good health and CMV-seropositive. Both conserved end residues are part of each CDR3. Fields, in order: D gene, J gene, clone size, V gene, CDR3 protein, CDR3 DNA. A D gene is named only where the DNA matches it firmly. Clone sizes are given selectively: once, few, many, or a class where the clone is expanded.

>.|TRBJ1-1|.|TRBV18
CASSSQGRNTEAFF
TGTGCCAGCTCGTCCCAGGGTCGCAACACTGAAGCTTTCTTT
>TRBD2|TRBJ2-1|few|TRBV4-1
CASSHKREAYNEQFF
TGCGCCAGCAGCCATAAGCGGGAGGCTTACAATGAGCAGTTCTTC
>.|TRBJ1-1|many|TRBV4-3
CASSQQRQEEAFF
TGCGCCAGCAGCCAACAAAGACAGGAGGAAGCTTTCTTT
>.|TRBJ2-1|.|TRBV7-2
CASSLGLYNEQFF
TGTGCCAGCAGCTTAGGGCTCTACAATGAGCAGTTCTTC
>.|TRBJ1-1|few|TRBV6-5
CAARGLNTEAFF
TGTGCCGCCCGAGGGTTGAACACTGAAGCTTTCTTT
>TRBD2|TRBJ2-1|.|TRBV11-3
CASSLDGGGSMYEQFF
TGTGCCAGCAGCTTAGACGGCGGGGGGTCTATGTATGAGCAGTTCTTC
>TRBD1|TRBJ1-1|few|TRBV7-9
CASTPRQGGTGAEAFF
TGTGCCAGCACCCCGCGACAGGGGGGCACTGGGGCTGAAGCTTTCTTT
>TRBD1|TRBJ1-2|.|TRBV2
CASATSRDSANYGYTF
TGTGCCAGCGCCACGTCCCGGGACAGCGCTAACTATGGCTACACCTTC
>TRBD1|TRBJ2-7|.|TRBV29-1
CSGKRHRGQGSYEQYF
TGCAGCGGAAAGAGACACAGGGGACAGGGCTCCTACGAGCAGTACTTC
>TRBD2|TRBJ2-5|few|TRBV2
CASRRTSGNQETQYF
TGTGCCAGCAGACGGACTAGCGGTAACCAAGAGACCCAGTACTTC
>TRBD2|TRBJ2-5|.|TRBV7-2
CASRMGLAGETQYF
TGTGCCAGCAGAATGGGACTAGCGGGGGAGACCCAGTACTTC
>.|TRBJ2-2|.|TRBV5-6
CASSSLASTGELFF
TGTGCCAGCAGCTCTCTAGCTAGTACCGGGGAGCTGTTTTTT
>.|TRBJ2-2|.|TRBV7-2
CASSLDGTGELFF
TGTGCCAGCAGCTTAGACGGTACCGGGGAGCTGTTTTTT
>TRBD1|TRBJ2-4|.|TRBV25-1
CASSGGPDRGGIQYF
TGTGCCAGCAGTGGGGGACCCGACAGGGGGGGCATTCAGTACTTC
>.|TRBJ2-6|.|TRBV6-5
CASSPVLSGANVLTF
TGTGCCAGCAGCCCGGTCCTCTCTGGGGCCAACGTCCTGACTTTC
>.|TRBJ1-5|few|TRBV27
CASSLIADNQPQHF
TGTGCCAGCAGTTTAATTGCGGACAATCAGCCCCAGCATTTT
>.|TRBJ2-7|few|TRBV4-3
CASSQAPAGGAYEQYF
TGCGCCAGCAGCCAAGCCCCTGCCGGGGGAGCCTACGAGCAGTACTTC
>.|TRBJ2-3|.|TRBV21-1
CASSAGGTDTQYF
TGTGCCAGCAGCGCCGGTGGCACAGATACGCAGTATTTT
>TRBD1|TRBJ2-1|.|TRBV2
CAGTDRANEQFF
TGTGCCGGCACGGACAGGGCAAATGAGCAGTTCTTC
>.|TRBJ2-3|.|TRBV9
CASSGGVTDTQYF
TGTGCCAGCAGCGGCGGTGTCACAGATACGCAGTATTTT
>TRBD1|TRBJ1-1|.|TRBV4-3
CASSHRTGGASTEAFF
TGCGCCAGCAGCCACCGGACAGGGGGCGCTTCCACTGAAGCTTTCTTT